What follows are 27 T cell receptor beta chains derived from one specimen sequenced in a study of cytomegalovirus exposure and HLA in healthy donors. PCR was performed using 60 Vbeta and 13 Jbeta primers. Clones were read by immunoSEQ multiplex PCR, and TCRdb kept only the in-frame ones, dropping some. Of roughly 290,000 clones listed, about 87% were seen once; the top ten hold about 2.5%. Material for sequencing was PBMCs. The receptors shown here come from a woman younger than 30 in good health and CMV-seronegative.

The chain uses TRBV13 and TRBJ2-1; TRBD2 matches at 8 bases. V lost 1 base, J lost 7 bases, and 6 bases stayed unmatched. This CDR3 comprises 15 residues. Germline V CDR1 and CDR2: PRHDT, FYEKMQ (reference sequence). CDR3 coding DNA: TGTGCCAGCAGCTTAGAAGGACTAGCCACAAATGAGCAGTTCTTC. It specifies CASSLEGLATNEQFF.

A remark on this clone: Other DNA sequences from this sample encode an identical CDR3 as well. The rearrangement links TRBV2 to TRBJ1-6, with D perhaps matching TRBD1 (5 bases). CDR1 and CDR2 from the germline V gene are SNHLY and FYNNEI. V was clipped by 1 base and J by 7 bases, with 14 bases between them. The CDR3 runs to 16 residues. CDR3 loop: CASSEDDSRWNSPLHF. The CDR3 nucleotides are TGTGCCAGCAGTGAAGACGACAGCCGTTGGAATTCACCCCTCCACTTT.

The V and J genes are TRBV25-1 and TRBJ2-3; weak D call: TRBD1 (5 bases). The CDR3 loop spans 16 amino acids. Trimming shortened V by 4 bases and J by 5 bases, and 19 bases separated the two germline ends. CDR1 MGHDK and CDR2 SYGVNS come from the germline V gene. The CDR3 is CASSAYAGPRGDTQYF. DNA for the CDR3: TGTGCCAGCAGTGCATACGCAGGGCCCCGTGGAGATACGCAGTATTTT.

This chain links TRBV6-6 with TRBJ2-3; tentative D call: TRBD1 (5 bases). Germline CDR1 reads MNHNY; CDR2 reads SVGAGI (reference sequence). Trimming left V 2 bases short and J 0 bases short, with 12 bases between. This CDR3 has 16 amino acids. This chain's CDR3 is CASSYRWTQSTDTQYF. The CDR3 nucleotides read TGTGCCAGCAGTTACCGCTGGACACAAAGCACAGATACGCAGTATTTT.

The CDR3 DNA follows: TGTGCCAGCAGCTCCTGGGGGGCAGGGGGCCTGGATACGCAGTATTTT. Residues: CASSSWGAGGLDTQYF. V usage is TRBV13 and J usage is TRBJ2-3, with 8 nucleotides matching TRBD1. J gave up 6 bases and V 4 bases, and 12 bases lay outside the gene matches. Germline CDR1 PRHDT, CDR2 FYEKMQ (reference sequence). The length of the CDR3 is 16 residues. The full variable domain, completed using reference TRBV13 and TRBJ2-3, is AAGVIQSPRHLIKEKRETATLKCYPIPRHDTVYWYQQGPGQDPQFLISFYEKMQSDKGSIPDRFSAQQFSDYHSELNMSSLELGDSALYFCASSSWGAGGLDTQYFGPGTRLTVL.

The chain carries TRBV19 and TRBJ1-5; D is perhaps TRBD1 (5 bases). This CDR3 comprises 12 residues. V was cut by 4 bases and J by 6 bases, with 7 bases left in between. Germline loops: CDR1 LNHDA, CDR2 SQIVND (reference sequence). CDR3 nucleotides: TGTGCCAGTAGTACTAGGGGTCAGCCCCAGCATTTT. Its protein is CASSTRGQPQHF. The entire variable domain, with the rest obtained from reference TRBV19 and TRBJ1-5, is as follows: DGGITQSPKYLFRKEGQNVTLSCEQNLNHDAMYWYRQDPGQGLRLIYYSQIVNDFQKGDIAEGYSVSREKKESFPLTVTSAQKNPTAFYLCASSTRGQPQHFGDGTRLSIL.

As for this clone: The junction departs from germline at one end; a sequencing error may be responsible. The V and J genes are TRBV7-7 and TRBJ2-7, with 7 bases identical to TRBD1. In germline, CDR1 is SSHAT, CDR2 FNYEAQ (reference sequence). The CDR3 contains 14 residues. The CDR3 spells CASSPIQGSGEQYF. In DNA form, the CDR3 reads TGTGCTAGCAGCCCCATACAGGGGTCGGGCGAGCAGTACTTC.

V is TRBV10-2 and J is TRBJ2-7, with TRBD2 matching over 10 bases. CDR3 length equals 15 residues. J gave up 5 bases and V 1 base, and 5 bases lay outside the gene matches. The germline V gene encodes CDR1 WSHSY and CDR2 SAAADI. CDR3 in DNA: TGCGCCAGCAGTGAGTTTCTAGCGGGGGTAAACGAGCAGTACTTC. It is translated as CASSEFLAGVNEQYF.

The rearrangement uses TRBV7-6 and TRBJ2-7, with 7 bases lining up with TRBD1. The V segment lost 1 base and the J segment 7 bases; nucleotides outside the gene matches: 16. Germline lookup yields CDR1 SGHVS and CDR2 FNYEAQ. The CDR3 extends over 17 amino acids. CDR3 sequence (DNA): TGTGCCAGCAGCTTAGACGAACTCCGGGACAGCAAAAGTGAGCAGTACTTC. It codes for CASSLDELRDSKSEQYF. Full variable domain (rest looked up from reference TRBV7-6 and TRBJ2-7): GAGVSQSPRYKVTKRGQDVALRCDPISGHVSLYWYRQALGQGPEFLTYFNYEAQQDKSGLPNDRFSAERPEGSISTLTIQRTEQRDSAMYRCASSLDELRDSKSEQYFGPGTRLTVT.

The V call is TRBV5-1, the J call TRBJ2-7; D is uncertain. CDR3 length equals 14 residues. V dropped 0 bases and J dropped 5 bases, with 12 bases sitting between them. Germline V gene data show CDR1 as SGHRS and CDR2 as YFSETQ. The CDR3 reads CASSLVGQANEQYF. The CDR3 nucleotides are TGCGCCAGCAGCTTGGTGGGCCAGGCCAACGAGCAGTACTTC. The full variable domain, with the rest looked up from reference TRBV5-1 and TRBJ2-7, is KAGVTQTPRYLIKTRGQQVTLSCSPISGHRSVSWYQQTPGQGLQFLFEYFSETQRNKGNFPGRFSGRQFSNSRSEMNVSTLELGDSALYLCASSLVGQANEQYFGPGTRLTVT.

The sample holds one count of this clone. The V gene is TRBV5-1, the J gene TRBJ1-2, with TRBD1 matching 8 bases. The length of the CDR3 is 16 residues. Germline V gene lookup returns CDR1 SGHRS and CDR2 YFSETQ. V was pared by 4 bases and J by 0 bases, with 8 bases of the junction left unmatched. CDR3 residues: CASSPLTGEANYGYTF. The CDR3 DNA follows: TGCGCCAGCAGCCCGCTGACAGGGGAAGCTAACTATGGCTACACCTTC.

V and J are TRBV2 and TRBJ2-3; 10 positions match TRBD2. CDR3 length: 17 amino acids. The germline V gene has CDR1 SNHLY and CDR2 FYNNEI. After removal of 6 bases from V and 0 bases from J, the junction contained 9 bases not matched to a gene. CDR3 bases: TGTGCCAGCAGCTTGTTGGCTAGCGGGGGTAGCACAGATACGCAGTATTTT. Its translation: CASSLLASGGSTDTQYF.

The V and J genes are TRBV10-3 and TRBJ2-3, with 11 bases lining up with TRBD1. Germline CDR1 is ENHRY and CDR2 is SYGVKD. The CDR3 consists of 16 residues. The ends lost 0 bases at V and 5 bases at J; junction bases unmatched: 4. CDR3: CAISESAGQGVDTQYF. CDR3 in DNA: TGTGCCATCAGTGAGTCCGCGGGACAGGGGGTAGATACGCAGTATTTT.

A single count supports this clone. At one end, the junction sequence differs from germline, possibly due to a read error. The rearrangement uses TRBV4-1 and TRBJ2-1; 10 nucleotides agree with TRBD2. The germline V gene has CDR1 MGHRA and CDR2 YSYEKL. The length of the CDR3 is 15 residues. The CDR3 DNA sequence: TGCGTCAGCAGCCCTATCGGACTAGCGGTCAATGAGCAGTTCTTC. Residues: CVSSPIGLAVNEQFF.

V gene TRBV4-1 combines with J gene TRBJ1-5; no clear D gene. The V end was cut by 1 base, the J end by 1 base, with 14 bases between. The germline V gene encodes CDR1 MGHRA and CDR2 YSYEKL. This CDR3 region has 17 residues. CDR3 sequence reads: CASSQAVSSGSNQPQHF. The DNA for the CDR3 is TGCGCCAGCAGCCAAGCAGTCTCGTCAGGAAGCAATCAGCCCCAGCATTTT.

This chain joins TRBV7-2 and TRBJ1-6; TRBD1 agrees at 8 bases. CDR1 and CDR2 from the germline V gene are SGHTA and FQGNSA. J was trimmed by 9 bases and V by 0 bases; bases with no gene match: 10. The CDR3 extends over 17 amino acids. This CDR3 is CASSLAQGVGFGSPLHF. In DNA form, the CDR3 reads TGTGCCAGCAGCTTAGCACAGGGGGTCGGGTTCGGTTCACCCCTCCACTTT.

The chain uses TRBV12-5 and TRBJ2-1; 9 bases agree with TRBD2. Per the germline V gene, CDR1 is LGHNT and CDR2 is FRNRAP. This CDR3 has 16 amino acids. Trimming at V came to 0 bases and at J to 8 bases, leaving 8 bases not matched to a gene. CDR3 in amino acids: CASGLVLGGGAHEQFF. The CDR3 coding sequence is TGTGCTAGTGGTTTGGTACTTGGCGGGGGGGCCCATGAGCAGTTCTTC.

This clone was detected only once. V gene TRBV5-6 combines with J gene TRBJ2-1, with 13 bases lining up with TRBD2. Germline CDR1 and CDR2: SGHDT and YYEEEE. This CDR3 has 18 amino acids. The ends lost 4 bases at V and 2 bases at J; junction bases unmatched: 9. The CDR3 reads CASSGSPGTSGAYNEQFF. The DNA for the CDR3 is TGTGCCAGCAGCGGAAGTCCCGGGACTAGCGGGGCCTACAATGAGCAGTTCTTC.

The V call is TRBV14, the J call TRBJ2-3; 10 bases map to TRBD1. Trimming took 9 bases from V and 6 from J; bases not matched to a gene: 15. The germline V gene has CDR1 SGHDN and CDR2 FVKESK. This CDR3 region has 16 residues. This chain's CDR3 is CASLQPDRGQLDTQYF. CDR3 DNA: TGTGCCAGTCTCCAACCCGACAGGGGGCAGCTGGATACGCAGTATTTT. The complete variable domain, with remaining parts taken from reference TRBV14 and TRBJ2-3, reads EAGVTQFPSHSVIEKGQTVTLRCDPISGHDNLYWYRRVMGKEIKFLLHFVKESKQDESGMPNNRFLAERTGGTYSTLKVQPAELEDSGVYFCASLQPDRGQLDTQYFGPGTRLTVL.

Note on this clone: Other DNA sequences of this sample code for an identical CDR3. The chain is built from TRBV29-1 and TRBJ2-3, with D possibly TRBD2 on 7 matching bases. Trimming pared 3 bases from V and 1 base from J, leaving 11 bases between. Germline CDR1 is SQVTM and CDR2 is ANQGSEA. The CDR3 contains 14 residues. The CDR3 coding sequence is TGCAGCGTTGACTGGGGGGGCGGCACAGATACGCAGTATTTT. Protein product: CSVDWGGGTDTQYF.

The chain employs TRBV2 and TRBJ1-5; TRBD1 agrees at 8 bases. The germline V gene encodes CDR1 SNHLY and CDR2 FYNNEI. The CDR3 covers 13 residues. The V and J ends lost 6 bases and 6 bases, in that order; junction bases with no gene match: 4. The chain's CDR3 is CASRQGAVQPQHF. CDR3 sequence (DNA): TGTGCCAGCAGGCAGGGGGCAGTTCAGCCCCAGCATTTT.

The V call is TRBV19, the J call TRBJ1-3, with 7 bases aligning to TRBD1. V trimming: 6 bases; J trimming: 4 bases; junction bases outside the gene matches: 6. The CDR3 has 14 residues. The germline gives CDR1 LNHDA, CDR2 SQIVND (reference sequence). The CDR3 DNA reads TGTGCCAGTAGCCCCACAGGGGACGGAAACACCATATATTTT. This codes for CASSPTGDGNTIYF.

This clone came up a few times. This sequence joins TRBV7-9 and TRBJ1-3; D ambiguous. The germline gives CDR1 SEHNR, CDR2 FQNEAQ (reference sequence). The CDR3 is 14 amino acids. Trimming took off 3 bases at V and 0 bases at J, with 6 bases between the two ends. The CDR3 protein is CASSFGGSGNTIYF. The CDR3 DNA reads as TGTGCCAGCAGCTTCGGCGGCTCTGGAAACACCATATATTTT.

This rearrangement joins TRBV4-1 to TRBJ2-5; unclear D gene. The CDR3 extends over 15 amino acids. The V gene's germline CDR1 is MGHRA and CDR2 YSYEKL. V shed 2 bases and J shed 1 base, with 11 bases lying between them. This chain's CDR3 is CASSQYLNFQETQYF. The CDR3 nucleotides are TGCGCCAGCAGCCAATACCTCAACTTCCAAGAGACCCAGTACTTC.

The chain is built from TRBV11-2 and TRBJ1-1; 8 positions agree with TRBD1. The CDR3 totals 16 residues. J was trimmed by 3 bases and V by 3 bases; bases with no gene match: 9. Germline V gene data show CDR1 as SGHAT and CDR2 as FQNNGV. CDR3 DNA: TGTGCCAGCAGCTTTGTTTTCCAGGGGGCGGACACTGAAGCTTTCTTT. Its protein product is CASSFVFQGADTEAFF.

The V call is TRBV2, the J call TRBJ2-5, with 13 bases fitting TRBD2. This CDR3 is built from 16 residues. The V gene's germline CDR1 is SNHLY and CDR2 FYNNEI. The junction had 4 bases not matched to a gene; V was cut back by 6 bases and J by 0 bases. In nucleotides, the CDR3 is TGTGCCAGCAGCCGCGGACTAGCGGGGGACCAAGAGACCCAGTACTTC. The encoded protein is CASSRGLAGDQETQYF.

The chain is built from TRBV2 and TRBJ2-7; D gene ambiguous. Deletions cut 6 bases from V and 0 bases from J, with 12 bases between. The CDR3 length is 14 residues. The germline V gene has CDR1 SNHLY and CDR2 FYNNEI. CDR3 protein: CASRLAWSSYEQYF. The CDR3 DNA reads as TGTGCCAGCAGATTGGCCTGGAGCTCCTACGAGCAGTACTTC.